This section outlines one TCR beta chain sequence together with its context. This entry is derived from a study of blood T cell repertoires in COVID-19. V was cut by 7 bases and J by 4 bases, with 11 bases left in between. CDR3 length: 13 residues. CDR1 LNHDA and CDR2 SQIVND come from the germline V gene (reference sequence). Per the study methods: Cell counts per sample came from amplifying reference gene primers. Produced via immunoSEQ multiplex PCR; TCRdb's table is partial and in-frame only. V and J calls and clone size come straight from that table; D and trimming were deduced from the DNA. The sample carries fewer than 20,000 clones, about nine tenths recorded once.

The rearrangement joins TRBV19 to TRBJ2-1; D possibly corresponds to TRBD1 (5 bases). The sample comprised peripheral blood. This TCR was sampled from a human donor in a cohort sampled during active COVID-19. The CDR3 spells CASNSGNYNEQFF. The CDR3 DNA reads as TGTGCCAGTAACTCAGGGAATTACAATGAGCAGTTCTTC.